This T cell receptor (beta chain) was identified in a study of beta chain features in type 1 diabetes. This CDR3 has 13 amino acids. Looked up from germline, CDR1 is SQVTM and CDR2 is ANQGSEA. V dropped 7 bases and J dropped 5; count of bases not matched to a gene: 10. Notes on the study in general: Researchers report that Type 1 diabetes patients had moderately but significantly shorter TCRB CDR3s across all four CD4+ subsets.

Every isolated RNA sample was fully reverse transcribed, so sequencing captured expressed TCRB transcripts. Sequenced by immunoSEQ multiplex PCR; TCRdb stores in-frame clones only, minus some. Among around 260,000 clones listed, around 24% were seen once. In the case of this clone: Its antigen is undetermined.

The chain is built from TRBV29-1 and TRBJ2-5; 7 bases line up with TRBD1. This receptor was taken from a woman aged 25 to 39 with type 1 diabetes. Sample: naive CD4+ T cells from blood. The CDR3 nucleotides read TGCAGCGGAGGAACAGGGGCGGTGGAGACCCAGTACTTC. Translated: CSGGTGAVETQYF.